What follows are 2 T cell receptor beta chains derived from one specimen sequenced in a study of CD8 T cells in Susac syndrome. Random hexamers were used to reverse transcribe the RNA input (about 0.5 to 1 ug). From the immunoSEQ multiplex PCR reads, TCRdb called clonotypes with MiXCR, one entry per CDR3 protein. Of about 280,000 distinct CDR3 sequences in the sample, about 85% were seen once. What was sequenced was CD8+ T cells from PBMCs. Source of these receptors: a human donor with multiple sclerosis.

This clonotype came up once. The chain uses TRBV2 and TRBJ2-3; D gene uncertain. Trimming shortened V by 0 bases and J by 4 bases, and 5 bases separated the two germline ends. The CDR3 is 13 residues long. Germline CDR1 is SNHLY and CDR2 is FYNNEI. The CDR3 DNA sequence: TGTGCCAGCAGTGAAGCCTGGGCAGATACGCAGTATTTT. It translates to CASSEAWADTQYF.

The chain couples TRBV27 to TRBJ1-5; D is uncertain. The CDR3 runs to 14 residues. In germline, CDR1 is MNHEY, CDR2 SMNVEV (reference sequence). Trimming left V 2 bases short and J 1 base short, with 6 bases between. The chain's CDR3 is CASSLAESNQPQHF. The CDR3 nucleotides are TGTGCCAGCAGTTTAGCAGAAAGCAATCAGCCCCAGCATTTT.